This is a list of T cell receptor beta chains from one sample in a study of cytomegalovirus exposure and HLA in healthy donors. TCRdb keeps only in-frame clones here, not all; method: immunoSEQ multiplex PCR. In the table there are 95,000 to 130,000 clones, roughly 83% of which are singletons. The sequenced sample consisted of PBMCs. These receptors were obtained from a man aged 25 to 40 in good health and CMV-seropositive. The CDR3 runs from the conserved cysteine through the conserved F or W. Each record gives: D gene, V gene, clone size, J gene, CDR3 protein, CDR3 DNA. D genes are given only for firm matches. The size entry is marked missing in some rows and otherwise reads once, few, many or a size class.

d_gene: NA
v_gene: TRBV18
abundance: NA
j_gene: TRBJ1-5
CDR3aa: CASSPRVFNQPQHF
CDR3nt: TGTGCCAGCTCGCCCAGGGTCTTCAATCAGCCCCAGCATTTT

d_gene: TRBD2
v_gene: TRBV4-3
abundance: NA
j_gene: TRBJ2-7
CDR3aa: CASSLTARGAGEQYF
CDR3nt: TGCGCCAGCAGCCTTACGGCGCGGGGGGCGGGGGAGCAGTACTTC

d_gene: TRBD1
v_gene: TRBV12-5
abundance: NA
j_gene: TRBJ2-3
CDR3aa: CASAPGTAGDTQYF
CDR3nt: TGTGCTAGTGCCCCTGGGACAGCCGGGGATACGCAGTATTTT

d_gene: TRBD1
v_gene: TRBV5-1
abundance: NA
j_gene: TRBJ2-2
CDR3aa: CASRPPGQGLANTGELFF
CDR3nt: TGCGCCAGCAGACCGCCGGGACAGGGACTTGCGAACACCGGGGAGCTGTTTTTT

d_gene: TRBD2
v_gene: TRBV7-8
abundance: NA
j_gene: TRBJ2-1
CDR3aa: CASIPLAGLSNEQFF
CDR3nt: TGTGCCAGCATACCACTAGCGGGACTCTCCAATGAGCAGTTCTTC

d_gene: TRBD1
v_gene: TRBV7-9
abundance: NA
j_gene: TRBJ2-6
CDR3aa: CASSADRATGANGLTF
CDR3nt: TGTGCCAGCAGCGCGGACAGGGCTACCGGGGCCAACGGCCTGACTTTC

d_gene: TRBD1
v_gene: TRBV10-2
abundance: few
j_gene: TRBJ1-5
CDR3aa: CASRGQGFRNQPQHF
CDR3nt: TGCGCCAGCAGGGGACAGGGGTTTCGCAATCAGCCCCAGCATTTT

d_gene: NA
v_gene: TRBV27
abundance: NA
j_gene: TRBJ1-5
CDR3aa: CASSLSGLNQPQHF
CDR3nt: TGTGCCAGCAGTTTGTCCGGACTTAATCAGCCCCAGCATTTT

d_gene: TRBD2
v_gene: TRBV5-1
abundance: NA
j_gene: TRBJ2-3
CDR3aa: CAGSFSGSVVDTQYF
CDR3nt: TGCGCCGGCTCCTTTAGCGGGAGCGTTGTTGATACGCAGTATTTT

d_gene: TRBD2
v_gene: TRBV7-4
abundance: few
j_gene: TRBJ2-1
CDR3aa: CASSPHLTSGGAHEQFF
CDR3nt: TGTGCCAGCAGCCCCCACTTAACTAGCGGGGGGGCCCATGAGCAGTTCTTC

d_gene: NA
v_gene: TRBV27
abundance: NA
j_gene: TRBJ1-6
CDR3aa: CASSRSGMGSPLHF
CDR3nt: TGTGCCAGCAGCCGATCGGGGATGGGTTCACCCCTCCACTTT

d_gene: NA
v_gene: TRBV2
abundance: NA
j_gene: TRBJ2-7
CDR3aa: CASHLTGPYEQYF
CDR3nt: TGTGCCAGCCATTTGACAGGTCCCTACGAGCAGTACTTC

d_gene: NA
v_gene: TRBV7-2
abundance: NA
j_gene: TRBJ2-3
CDR3aa: CASRVRSTDTQYF
CDR3nt: TGTGCCAGCAGGGTACGGAGCACAGATACGCAGTATTTT

d_gene: NA
v_gene: TRBV7-7
abundance: NA
j_gene: TRBJ2-2
CDR3aa: CASSLSGITGELFF
CDR3nt: TGTGCTAGCAGCTTAAGTGGCATCACCGGGGAGCTGTTTTTT

d_gene: NA
v_gene: TRBV5-4
abundance: NA
j_gene: TRBJ2-2
CDR3aa: CASSYRPTGELFF
CDR3nt: TGTGCCAGCAGCTATCGTCCCACCGGGGAGCTGTTTTTT

d_gene: NA
v_gene: TRBV7-9
abundance: NA
j_gene: TRBJ1-1
CDR3aa: CASSLGGSSNTEAFF
CDR3nt: TGTGCCAGCAGCTTAGGGGGCAGCTCGAACACTGAAGCTTTCTTT

d_gene: NA
v_gene: TRBV5-5
abundance: few
j_gene: TRBJ2-3
CDR3aa: CASMLEGSDTQYF
CDR3nt: TGTGCCAGCATGCTTGAGGGTTCAGATACGCAGTATTTT

d_gene: NA
v_gene: TRBV2
abundance: NA
j_gene: TRBJ1-5
CDR3aa: CASSDPRGWSNQPQHF
CDR3nt: TGTGCCAGCAGTGACCCTAGAGGATGGAGCAATCAGCCCCAGCATTTT

d_gene: NA
v_gene: TRBV7-2
abundance: NA
j_gene: TRBJ1-6
CDR3aa: CASSPNPTGNSPLHF
CDR3nt: TGTGCCAGCAGCCCAAACCCCACGGGTAATTCACCCCTCCACTTT

d_gene: TRBD2
v_gene: TRBV28
abundance: NA
j_gene: TRBJ2-2
CDR3aa: CASSFLAGGPTGELFF
CDR3nt: TGTGCCAGCAGTTTTCTAGCGGGAGGGCCCACCGGGGAGCTGTTTTTT

d_gene: NA
v_gene: TRBV4-3
abundance: NA
j_gene: TRBJ2-7
CDR3aa: CASSQLLGGPLYEQYF
CDR3nt: TGCGCCAGCAGTCAGTTACTCGGGGGGCCTTTGTACGAGCAGTACTTC

d_gene: NA
v_gene: TRBV19
abundance: NA
j_gene: TRBJ2-7
CDR3aa: CASSIATESSYEQYF
CDR3nt: TGTGCCAGTAGTATAGCGACGGAGAGCTCCTACGAGCAGTACTTC

d_gene: NA
v_gene: TRBV6-1
abundance: NA
j_gene: TRBJ1-2
CDR3aa: CASQTVFGYTF
CDR3nt: TGTGCCAGCCAGACAGTGTTCGGCTACACCTTC

d_gene: NA
v_gene: TRBV15
abundance: NA
j_gene: TRBJ1-1
CDR3aa: CATSRGTVEAFF
CDR3nt: TGTGCCACCAGCAGGGGCACAGTTGAAGCTTTCTTT

d_gene: TRBD1
v_gene: TRBV5-4
abundance: once
j_gene: TRBJ1-1
CDR3aa: CASSRPGQGESEAFF
CDR3nt: TGTGCCAGCAGCCGCCCGGGACAGGGCGAATCTGAAGCTTTCTTT

d_gene: NA
v_gene: TRBV11-3
abundance: NA
j_gene: TRBJ2-3
CDR3aa: CASSLDYSGSDTQYF
CDR3nt: TGTGCCAGCAGCTTAGATTACTCAGGGTCAGATACGCAGTATTTT

d_gene: NA
v_gene: TRBV4-1
abundance: NA
j_gene: TRBJ2-7
CDR3aa: CASSRLPDYSYEQYF
CDR3nt: TGCGCCAGCAGCCGCCTACCCGACTACTCCTACGAGCAGTACTTC

d_gene: TRBD1
v_gene: TRBV28
abundance: NA
j_gene: TRBJ1-5
CDR3aa: CASSPLGTAELPQHF
CDR3nt: TGTGCCAGCAGTCCACTGGGGACAGCGGAGTTGCCCCAGCATTTT

d_gene: TRBD2
v_gene: TRBV18
abundance: NA
j_gene: TRBJ2-5
CDR3aa: CASSRLAGGPQETQYF
CDR3nt: TGTGCCAGCTCACGCCTAGCGGGGGGCCCACAAGAGACCCAGTACTTC

d_gene: TRBD2
v_gene: TRBV4-3
abundance: once
j_gene: TRBJ2-6
CDR3aa: CASSTSGGTGANVLTF
CDR3nt: TGCGCCAGCAGCACCAGCGGGGGGACTGGGGCCAACGTCCTGACTTTC

d_gene: NA
v_gene: TRBV30
abundance: once
j_gene: TRBJ1-4
CDR3aa: CAWSYNEKLFF
CDR3nt: TGTGCCTGGAGTTATAATGAAAAACTGTTTTTT

d_gene: TRBD1
v_gene: TRBV7-2
abundance: NA
j_gene: TRBJ2-5
CDR3aa: CASSPLDDRARETQYF
CDR3nt: TGTGCCAGCAGCCCTCTGGACGACAGGGCCCGGGAGACCCAGTACTTC

d_gene: TRBD1
v_gene: TRBV7-2
abundance: once
j_gene: TRBJ2-7
CDR3aa: CASSLGTGAGYF
CDR3nt: TGTGCCAGCAGCTTAGGTACAGGGGCCGGGTACTTC

d_gene: NA
v_gene: TRBV11-1
abundance: NA
j_gene: TRBJ2-7
CDR3aa: CASSRRGLGTVISYEQYF
CDR3nt: TGTGCCAGCAGCCGCAGGGGCCTCGGGACGGTGATATCCTACGAGCAGTACTTC

d_gene: TRBD2
v_gene: TRBV10-3
abundance: NA
j_gene: TRBJ2-1
CDR3aa: CAISESRESYNEQFF
CDR3nt: TGTGCCATCAGTGAGTCGCGGGAGAGCTACAATGAGCAGTTCTTC

d_gene: TRBD1
v_gene: TRBV19
abundance: NA
j_gene: TRBJ1-2
CDR3aa: CASSIVTGGGYTF
CDR3nt: TGTGCCAGTAGTATAGTGACAGGGGGAGGCTACACCTTC

d_gene: NA
v_gene: TRBV7-9
abundance: NA
j_gene: TRBJ2-5
CDR3aa: CASSLTGLRGTQYF
CDR3nt: TGTGCCAGCAGCTTGACAGGCCTTAGGGGGACCCAGTACTTC

d_gene: NA
v_gene: TRBV7-9
abundance: NA
j_gene: TRBJ1-2
CDR3aa: CASSLDSYGYTF
CDR3nt: TGTGCCAGCAGCTTAGACAGCTATGGCTACACCTTC

d_gene: NA
v_gene: TRBV7-8
abundance: once
j_gene: TRBJ1-4
CDR3aa: CASSLNEKLFF
CDR3nt: TGTGCCAGCAGTCTTAATGAAAAACTGTTTTTT

d_gene: NA
v_gene: TRBV15
abundance: NA
j_gene: TRBJ1-1
CDR3aa: CATSRDEGYTNTEAFF
CDR3nt: TGTGCCACCAGCAGAGATGAGGGTTATACGAACACTGAAGCTTTCTTT

d_gene: NA
v_gene: TRBV5-6
abundance: few
j_gene: TRBJ1-2
CDR3aa: CASSVQGGYGYTF
CDR3nt: TGTGCCAGCAGCGTACAAGGGGGATATGGCTACACCTTC

d_gene: TRBD2
v_gene: TRBV29-1
abundance: NA
j_gene: TRBJ2-3
CDR3aa: CSVEWSGRWTDTQYF
CDR3nt: TGCAGCGTTGAATGGAGCGGGAGATGGACAGATACGCAGTATTTT

d_gene: NA
v_gene: TRBV6-6
abundance: few
j_gene: TRBJ2-1
CDR3aa: CASRGSGLPSYNEQFF
CDR3nt: TGTGCCAGCAGAGGCTCCGGACTCCCTTCCTACAATGAGCAGTTCTTC

d_gene: TRBD2
v_gene: TRBV9
abundance: NA
j_gene: TRBJ2-1
CDR3aa: CASSVGGRGEGEQFF
CDR3nt: TGTGCCAGCAGCGTAGGTGGGCGGGGGGAGGGTGAGCAGTTCTTC

d_gene: NA
v_gene: TRBV27
abundance: NA
j_gene: TRBJ1-3
CDR3aa: CASSSLVSGNTIYF
CDR3nt: TGTGCCAGCAGTTCACTGGTGTCGGGAAACACCATATATTTT

d_gene: TRBD2
v_gene: TRBV5-1
abundance: once
j_gene: TRBJ2-3
CDR3aa: CASSLLAGADTQYF
CDR3nt: TGCGCCAGCAGCTTACTAGCGGGAGCCGATACGCAGTATTTT

d_gene: TRBD1
v_gene: TRBV4-3
abundance: NA
j_gene: TRBJ1-5
CDR3aa: CASSQDVGTGSDQPQHF
CDR3nt: TGCGCCAGCAGCCAAGATGTCGGGACAGGGAGTGATCAGCCCCAGCATTTT

d_gene: NA
v_gene: TRBV19
abundance: NA
j_gene: TRBJ1-5
CDR3aa: CASSIEPASPQPQHF
CDR3nt: TGTGCCAGTAGTATCGAGCCCGCTTCCCCCCAGCCCCAGCATTTT

d_gene: NA
v_gene: TRBV7-3
abundance: NA
j_gene: TRBJ2-1
CDR3aa: CASSQPGGRTFF
CDR3nt: TGTGCCAGCTCTCAACCCGGCGGCCGCACCTTCTTC

d_gene: TRBD1
v_gene: TRBV5-4
abundance: few
j_gene: TRBJ1-4
CDR3aa: CASSVDRGEKLFF
CDR3nt: TGTGCCAGCAGCGTCGACAGGGGTGAAAAACTGTTTTTT

d_gene: NA
v_gene: TRBV5-1
abundance: NA
j_gene: TRBJ1-3
CDR3aa: CASSLDGQGHSYSGNTIYF
CDR3nt: TGCGCCAGCAGCTTGGACGGCCAGGGGCACTCCTACTCTGGAAACACCATATATTTT

d_gene: NA
v_gene: TRBV7-9
abundance: NA
j_gene: TRBJ1-6
CDR3aa: CASSFQGSSYSPLHF
CDR3nt: TGTGCCAGCAGCTTCCAGGGATCCTCCTATTCACCCCTCCACTTT

d_gene: NA
v_gene: TRBV5-1
abundance: once
j_gene: TRBJ2-5
CDR3aa: CASSSDWDTDGETQYF
CDR3nt: TGCGCCAGCAGCTCCGACTGGGACACGGACGGGGAGACCCAGTACTTC

d_gene: NA
v_gene: TRBV5-6
abundance: NA
j_gene: TRBJ1-3
CDR3aa: CASSPTGAFSGNTIYF
CDR3nt: TGTGCCAGCAGCCCGACAGGCGCGTTCTCTGGAAACACCATATATTTT

d_gene: TRBD1
v_gene: TRBV29-1
abundance: NA
j_gene: TRBJ1-4
CDR3aa: CSVEGTGNNEKLFF
CDR3nt: TGCAGCGTTGAGGGGACAGGGAACAATGAAAAACTGTTTTTT

d_gene: NA
v_gene: TRBV19
abundance: NA
j_gene: TRBJ1-1
CDR3aa: CASRPRTGITEAFF
CDR3nt: TGTGCCAGTAGACCTCGTACAGGGATTACTGAAGCTTTCTTT

d_gene: TRBD2
v_gene: TRBV30
abundance: NA
j_gene: TRBJ2-7
CDR3aa: CAWSVLVAGPSYEQYF
CDR3nt: TGTGCCTGGAGTGTACTGGTAGCGGGACCCTCCTACGAGCAGTACTTC

d_gene: TRBD2
v_gene: TRBV7-2
abundance: NA
j_gene: TRBJ2-3
CDR3aa: CASRGGGGSTDTQYF
CDR3nt: TGTGCCAGCCGTGGGGGGGGAGGAAGCACAGATACGCAGTATTTT

d_gene: TRBD1
v_gene: TRBV2
abundance: once
j_gene: TRBJ1-5
CDR3aa: CASKETGYSNQPQHF
CDR3nt: TGTGCCAGCAAGGAGACAGGGTACAGCAATCAGCCCCAGCATTTT